This T cell receptor (beta chain) was identified in a study of vaccination and CD4 T cells after COVID-19. Whole-study results and caveats: For convalescent patients, 304 of the 307 vaccine-specific clones analyzed were classified as spike mono-reactive.

Treatment described: roughly 10-day PBMC culture with coronavirus spike peptide pools or control peptides (ViraFEST assay). IL-2 (around 9.1 IU/ml) and peptide pools (approximately 9.7 ug/ml) were added to cultures of over 1.5 million PBMCs per well. Trimming left V 6 bases short and J 14 bases short, with 24 bases between. The CDR3 loop spans 13 amino acids. Germline CDR1 is DFQATT and CDR2 is SNEGSKA (reference sequence). Notes on this clonotype: What it binds is unknown.

An Oncomine TCR Beta short-read assay was used to sequence the DNA from cultured CD4+ T cells. TCRdb recomputed calls from the PCR reads with MiXCR, one row per CDR3 protein. The sample has 14,000 to 15,000 distinct CDR3 sequences, approximately 55% seen once. The input for sequencing was CD4+ T cells from blood, cultured in vitro, taken before SARS-CoV-2 vaccination. This TCR was recovered from a human donor who had recovered from COVID-19. The chain joins TRBV20-1 to TRBJ2-3, with D possibly being TRBD1 or TRBD2 (6 bases each). DNA of the CDR3: TGCAGTGCCAGACGTACGGGGGACACGATGTGGTATTTT. It yields the protein CSARRTGDTMWYF.